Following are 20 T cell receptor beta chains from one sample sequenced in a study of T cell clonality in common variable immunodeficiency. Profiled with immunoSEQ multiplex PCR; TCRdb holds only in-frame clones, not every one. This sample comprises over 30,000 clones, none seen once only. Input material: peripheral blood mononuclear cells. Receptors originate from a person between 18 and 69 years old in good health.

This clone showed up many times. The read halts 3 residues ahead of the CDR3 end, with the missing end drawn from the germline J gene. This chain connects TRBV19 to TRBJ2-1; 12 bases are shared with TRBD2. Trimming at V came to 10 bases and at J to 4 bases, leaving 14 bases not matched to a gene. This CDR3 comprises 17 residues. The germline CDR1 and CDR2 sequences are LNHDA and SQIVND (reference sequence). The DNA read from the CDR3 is TGTGCCACCAAACGTACTACTAGCGGGGGGCCATACAATGAG. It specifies CATKRTTSGGPYNE. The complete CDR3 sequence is CATKRTTSGGPYNEQFF.

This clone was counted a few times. This CDR3 is CSAREGLAGVVSYNEQFF. The sequenced part of the CDR3 DNA is TGCAGTGCTAGAGAAGGACTAGCGGGGGTGGTCTCCTACAATGAG. The gene calls are TRBV20-1 and TRBJ2-1; 13 positions match TRBD2. The observed sequence ends 3 residues before the CDR3 terminus, with the missing tail filled in from the germline J gene. CDR3 length: 18 amino acids. In germline, CDR1 is DFQATT, CDR2 SNEGSKA (reference sequence). Germline trimming cut 0 bases from V and 0 bases from J; bases unmatched to any gene: 5.

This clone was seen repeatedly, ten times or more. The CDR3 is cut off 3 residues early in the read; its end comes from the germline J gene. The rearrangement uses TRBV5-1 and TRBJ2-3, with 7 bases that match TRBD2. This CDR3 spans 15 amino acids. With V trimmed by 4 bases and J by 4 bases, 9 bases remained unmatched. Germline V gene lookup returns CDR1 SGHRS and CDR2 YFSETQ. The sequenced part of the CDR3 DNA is TGCGCCAGCAGCCCCGAAGCGGGGAGGCCAGATACG. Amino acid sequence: CASSPEAGRPDT. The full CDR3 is CASSPEAGRPDTQYF.

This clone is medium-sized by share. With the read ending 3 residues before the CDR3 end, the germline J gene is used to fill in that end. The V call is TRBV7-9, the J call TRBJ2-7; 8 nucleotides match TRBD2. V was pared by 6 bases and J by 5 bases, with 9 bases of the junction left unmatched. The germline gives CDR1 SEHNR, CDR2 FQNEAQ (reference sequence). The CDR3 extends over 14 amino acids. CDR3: CASRTTGTRDEQYF. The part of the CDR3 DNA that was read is TGTGCCAGCAGAACTACCGGGACTAGGGACGAG.

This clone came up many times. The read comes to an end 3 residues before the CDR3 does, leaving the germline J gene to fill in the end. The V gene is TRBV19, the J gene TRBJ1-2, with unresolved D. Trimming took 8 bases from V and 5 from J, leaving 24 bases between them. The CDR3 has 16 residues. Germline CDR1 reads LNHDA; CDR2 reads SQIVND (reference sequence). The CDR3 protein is CASLGGMWARDYGYTF. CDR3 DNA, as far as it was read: TGTGCCAGTTTGGGAGGCATGTGGGCGCGGGATTATGGC.

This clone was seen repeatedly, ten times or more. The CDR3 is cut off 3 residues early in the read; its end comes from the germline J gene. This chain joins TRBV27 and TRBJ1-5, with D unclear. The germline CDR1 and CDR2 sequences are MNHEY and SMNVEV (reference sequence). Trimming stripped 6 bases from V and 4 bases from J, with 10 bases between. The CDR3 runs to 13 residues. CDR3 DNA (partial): TGTGCCAGCAGACCTCCGAGGAATCAGCCC. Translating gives CASRPPRNQP. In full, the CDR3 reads CASRPPRNQPQHF.

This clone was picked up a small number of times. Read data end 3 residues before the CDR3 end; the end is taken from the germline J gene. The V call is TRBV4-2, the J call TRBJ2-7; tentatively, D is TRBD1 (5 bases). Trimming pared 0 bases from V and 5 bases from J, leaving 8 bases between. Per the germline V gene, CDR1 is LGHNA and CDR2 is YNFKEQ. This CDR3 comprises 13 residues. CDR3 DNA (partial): TGTGCCAGCAGCCAAGATGTCAGGGACGAG. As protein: CASSQDVRDE. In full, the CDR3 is CASSQDVRDEQYF.

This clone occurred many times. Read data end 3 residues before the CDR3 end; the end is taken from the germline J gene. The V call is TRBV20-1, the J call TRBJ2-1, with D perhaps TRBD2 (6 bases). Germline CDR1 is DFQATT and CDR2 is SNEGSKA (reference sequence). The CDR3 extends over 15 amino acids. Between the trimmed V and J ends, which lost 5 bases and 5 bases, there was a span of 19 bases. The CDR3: CSASSALAFDNEQFF. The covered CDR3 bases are TGCAGTGCTTCTAGCGCTTTAGCGTTTGACAATGAG.

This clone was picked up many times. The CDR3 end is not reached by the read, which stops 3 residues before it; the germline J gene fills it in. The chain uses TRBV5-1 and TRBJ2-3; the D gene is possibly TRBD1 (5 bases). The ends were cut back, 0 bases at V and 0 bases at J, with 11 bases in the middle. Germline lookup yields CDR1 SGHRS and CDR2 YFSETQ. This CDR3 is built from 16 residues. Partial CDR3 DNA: TGCGCCAGCAGCTTGGGACAGTCAACTAGCACAGATACG. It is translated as CASSLGQSTSTDT. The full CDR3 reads CASSLGQSTSTDTQYF.

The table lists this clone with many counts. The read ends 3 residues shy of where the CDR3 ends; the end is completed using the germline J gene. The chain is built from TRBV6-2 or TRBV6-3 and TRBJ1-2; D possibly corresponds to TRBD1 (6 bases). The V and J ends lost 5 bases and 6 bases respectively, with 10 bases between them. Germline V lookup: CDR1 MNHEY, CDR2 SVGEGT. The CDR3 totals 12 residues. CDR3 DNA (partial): TGTGCCAGCAGTCGTGCAGGGGATGGC. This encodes CASSRAGDG. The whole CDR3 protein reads CASSRAGDGYTF.

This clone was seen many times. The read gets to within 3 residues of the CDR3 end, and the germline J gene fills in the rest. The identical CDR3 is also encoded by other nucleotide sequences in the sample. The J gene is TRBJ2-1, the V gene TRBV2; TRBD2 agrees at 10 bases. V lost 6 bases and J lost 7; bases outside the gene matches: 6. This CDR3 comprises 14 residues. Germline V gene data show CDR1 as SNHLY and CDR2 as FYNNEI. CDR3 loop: CASRLAGVLNEQFF. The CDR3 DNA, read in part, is TGTGCCAGCAGGCTAGCGGGAGTTCTGAATGAG. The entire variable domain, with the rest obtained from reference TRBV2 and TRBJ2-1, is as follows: EPEVTQTPSHQVTQMGQEVILRCVPISNHLYFYWYRQILGQKVEFLVSFYNNEISEKSEIFDDQFSVERPDGSNFTLKIRSTKLEDSAMYFCASRLAGVLNEQFFGPGTRLTVL.

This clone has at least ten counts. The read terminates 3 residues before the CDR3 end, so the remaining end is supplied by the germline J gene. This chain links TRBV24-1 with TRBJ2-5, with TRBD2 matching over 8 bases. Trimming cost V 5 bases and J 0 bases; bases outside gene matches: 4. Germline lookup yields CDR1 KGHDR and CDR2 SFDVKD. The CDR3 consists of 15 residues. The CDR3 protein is CATSGASGYQETQYF. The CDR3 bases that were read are TGTGCCACCAGTGGGGCTAGCGGGTACCAAGAGACC.

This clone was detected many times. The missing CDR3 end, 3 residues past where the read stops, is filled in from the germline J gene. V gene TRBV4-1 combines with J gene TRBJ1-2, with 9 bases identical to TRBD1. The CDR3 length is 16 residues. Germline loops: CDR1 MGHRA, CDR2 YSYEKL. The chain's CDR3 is CASSQEGQGRQETYTF. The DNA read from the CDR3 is TGCGCCAGCAGCCAAGAGGGACAGGGCAGACAAGAGACC.

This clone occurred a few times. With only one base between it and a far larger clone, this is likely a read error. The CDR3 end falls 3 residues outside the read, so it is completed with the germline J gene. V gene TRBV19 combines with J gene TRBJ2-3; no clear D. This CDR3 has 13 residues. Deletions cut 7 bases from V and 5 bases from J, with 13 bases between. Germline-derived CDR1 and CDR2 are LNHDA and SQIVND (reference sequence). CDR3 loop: CASKARPLDTQYF. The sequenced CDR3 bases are TGTGCCAGTAAGGCTAGGCCCCTAGATACG.

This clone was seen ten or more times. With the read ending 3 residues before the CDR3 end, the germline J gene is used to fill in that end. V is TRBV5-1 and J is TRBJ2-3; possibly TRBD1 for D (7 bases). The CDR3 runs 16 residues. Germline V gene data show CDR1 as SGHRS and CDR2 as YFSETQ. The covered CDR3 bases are TGCGCCATCTGGGACAGAACCTTTTGGGGAGGTCAGCCG. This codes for CAIWDRTFWGGQP. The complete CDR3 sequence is CAIWDRTFWGGQPQYF. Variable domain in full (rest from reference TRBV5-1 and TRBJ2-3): KAGVTQTPRYLIKTRGQQVTLSCSPISGHRSVSWYQQTPGQGLQFLFEYFSETQRNKGNFPGRFSGRQFSNSRSEMNVSTLELGDSALYLCAIWDRTFWGGQPQYFGPGTRLTVL.

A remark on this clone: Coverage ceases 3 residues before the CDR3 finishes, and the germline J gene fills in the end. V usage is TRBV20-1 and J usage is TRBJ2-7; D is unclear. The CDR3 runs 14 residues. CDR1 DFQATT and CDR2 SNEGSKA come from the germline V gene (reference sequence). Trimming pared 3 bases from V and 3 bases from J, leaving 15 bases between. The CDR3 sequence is CSARGWPEVYEQYF. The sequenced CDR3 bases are TGCAGTGCTAGGGGCTGGCCAGAAGTCTACGAG.

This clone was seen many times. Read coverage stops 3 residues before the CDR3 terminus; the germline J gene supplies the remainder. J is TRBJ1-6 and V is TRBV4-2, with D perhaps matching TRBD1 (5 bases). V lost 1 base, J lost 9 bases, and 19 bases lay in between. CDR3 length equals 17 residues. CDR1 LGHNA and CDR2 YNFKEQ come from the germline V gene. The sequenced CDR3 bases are TGTGCCAGCAGCCAAGGAGGGGTTTTGAGTCTCGGTTCACCC. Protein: CASSQGGVLSLGSP. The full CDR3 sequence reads CASSQGGVLSLGSPLHF.

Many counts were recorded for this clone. CDR3 DNA, as far as it was read: TGCAGTGCTAGACATGGGCTCCTACAGAGCTACGAG. It yields the protein CSARHGLLQSYE. The full CDR3 protein reads CSARHGLLQSYEQYF. The genes are TRBV20-1 and TRBJ2-7, with unresolved D. The read ends 3 residues before the CDR3 terminus; that terminus is restored from the germline J gene. The CDR3 is 15 amino acids. CDR1 and CDR2 (germline): DFQATT, SNEGSKA (reference sequence). V was clipped by 2 bases and J by 3 bases, with 17 bases between them.

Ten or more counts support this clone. CDR3 DNA, as far as it was read: TGTGCCAGCAGTTCCCCAGGGTTGGGAAGCAATCAGCCC. It codes for CASSSPGLGSNQP. The whole CDR3 reads CASSSPGLGSNQPQHF. The rearrangement joins TRBV12-3 or TRBV12-4 to TRBJ1-5, with a tentative D call TRBD1 (5 bases). Read data end 3 residues before the CDR3 end; the end is taken from the germline J gene. V shed 4 bases and J shed 1 base, with 14 bases lying between them. The CDR3 sequence is 16 residues long.

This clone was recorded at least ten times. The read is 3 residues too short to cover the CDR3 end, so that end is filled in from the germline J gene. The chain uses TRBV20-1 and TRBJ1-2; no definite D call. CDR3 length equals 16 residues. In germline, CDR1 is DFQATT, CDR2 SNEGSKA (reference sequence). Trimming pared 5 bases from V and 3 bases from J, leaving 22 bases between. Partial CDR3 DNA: TGCAGTGCTTTGAACCCCATCAACATCCAACACTATGGC. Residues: CSALNPINIQHYG. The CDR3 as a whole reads CSALNPINIQHYGYTF.